This T cell receptor beta chain derives from a study of T cells in Graves' hyperthyroidism and ophthalmopathy. Findings and caveats of the study: Ophthalmopathy was distinguished from stable hyperthyroidism by 13 V-J signatures. In the blood, most expanded thyroid clonotypes above 0.001 appeared as well.

This clonotype showed up many times. The antigen is unknown. Patients counted as stable if ophthalmopathy did not develop within 18 months. The PBMCs were taken from roughly 10 ml of fresh peripheral blood. RNA transcripts provided the source from which TCR beta CDR3 regions were amplified. The TCR CDR3 was amplified in a first-round RT-PCR using the HTBI primer set. TCRdb called the multiplex PCR reads again in MiXCR, with one record for every CDR3 protein. The sample shows under 250,000 distinct CDR3 sequences, approximately 17% of them seen only once. Sequencing was performed on blood. The sequence derives from a man aged 50 or older with Graves' hyperthyroidism.

CDR3 nucleotide sequence: TGCAGTGCTAGAGATTGGGGGGCTGCTGGGGCCAACGTCCTGACTTTC. Translating gives CSARDWGAAGANVLTF. The genes are TRBV20-1 and TRBJ2-6; D is tentatively TRBD1 or TRBD2 (6 bases each). Germline CDR1 DFQATT, CDR2 SNEGSKA (reference sequence). Trimming took off 0 bases at V and 2 bases at J, with 11 bases between the two ends. CDR3 length: 16 amino acids.